This T cell receptor beta chain was captured in a study of blood T cells in healthy people across ages (dated by TCRdb to between 2014 and 2017). About the study as a whole: In model experiments, template switching captured about one uniquely barcoded TCR beta cDNA molecule for every two T cells. Using deep sequencing normalized with unique cDNA molecular identifiers, the study measured how TCR beta repertoire diversity changes with age. Donors were grouped into four age groups: young (average approximately 16 years), middle-aged (roughly 38), aged (over 55) and long-lived (just over 80). To avoid experimental bias, donors of different ages were distributed randomly across sequencing lanes. Two additional independent replicas of 1 million unique cDNA reads from the same blood draw were analyzed for two donors (one aged 18 to 30 and one aged 80 or older).

The CDR3, cysteine through phenylalanine, is 11 amino acids long. Only CDR3 DNA is held: 33 bases, read in frame from base 1. The germline ends are 5 bases apart after V is trimmed by 4 bases and J by 4 bases. From a lookup of the germline V gene, CDR1 and CDR2 are SQVTM and ANQGSEA. Libraries were prepared through 5' RACE. This sample was sequenced with an Illumina HiSeq 2500. The second PCR ran for about 7 to 11 cycles and used a J-beta primer mix along with a sample-barcoded 5' primer. A template-switch 5' adaptor carrying 12 random nucleotides introduced a unique molecular identifier onto each TCR beta cDNA molecule. Each sample yielded at least 2.5 million CDR3-containing paired-end reads. First-strand cDNA synthesis was performed from all RNA using the Mint cDNA synthesis kit, with priming by a TRBC-specific oligonucleotide. Following uracil-DNA glycosylase treatment, all cDNA underwent a first 18-cycle PCR with the universal primers M1SS and BC2_uni_R. As for the original processing: Normalization of each sample was performed by random selection of 1 million high-quality reads, each carrying a distinct molecular identifier. Instead of being binned into consensus sequences, reads with shared molecular identifiers were discarded. MiTCR, run with a Q25 quality threshold and the strictest error-elimination algorithm, handled CDR3 identification, clonotype clustering and error correction. Lower-bound total TCR beta diversity was estimated with a nonparametric unseen species model using Euler transformation. Clones were called with MiXCR by TCRdb after fastp trimmed the public reads at Q25, and only in-frame beta chains were retained. Rows with one shared CDR3 protein collapse into an entry with the most common genes and DNA. TCRdb's processing, not the study's, gives the V and J calls here. Recorded for this sample are some 750,000 distinct CDR3 sequences; about 20% of them occurred a single time. 20% to 25% of the sample belongs to the ten largest clones.

As to this clonotype: There is no known antigen for this receptor. No clone much larger than this one lies a single base away; base qualities are absent.

The roughly 39 donors, aged about 6 to 90 years, were systemically healthy Caucasian individuals from Russia. Each donor gave ten milliliters of peripheral blood, drawn into EDTA-treated Vacutainer tubes. PBMCs were isolated by Ficoll-Paque density-gradient centrifugation, with at least 6.5 million obtained per sample. Total RNA, at least 6 micrograms per sample, was extracted from PBMCs with Trizol reagent. Naive CD45RAhigh/CD27high T cell percentages were measured by flow cytometry on a PBMC aliquot from every donor. On the study overall, not on this receptor specifically: A strong correlation was found between observed TCR beta diversity and the percentage of naive T cells measured by flow cytometry. Since profiling was done on bulk unsorted PBMCs, naive and antigen-experienced compartments could not be conclusively compared. Because donor CMV infection status was unknown, age-related changes in expanded clonotypes were potentially confounded. Total diversity estimates from one million sequenced T cells were considered lower bounds and underestimates. Compared with the aged group, the long-lived group had more naive CD4+ T cells, fewer expanded clones and increased TCR diversity, a pattern suggesting age selection. Observed TCR beta diversity per million T cells fell roughly linearly with age, and a significant reduction was already apparent by age roughly 41.

Sequencing was performed on blood. The sequence was collected from a man between 65 and 85 years old in good health. In this chain, TRBV29-1 is recombined with TRBJ1-5; TRBD1 is possibly the D segment (5 matching bases). At the DNA level, the sequence is TGCAGCGTTGGGGGGAATCAGCCCCAGCATTTT. Its product reads: CSVGGNQPQHF.